This T cell receptor (beta chain) appears in the sequencing data of a study of shared clonotypes between healthy human individuals. Donation came from healthy HIV-negative adults that had no recent acute infections or vaccinations. Profiled with immunoSEQ multiplex PCR; TCRdb holds only in-frame clones, not every one. The table records over a million clones, 65% to 80% of them present only once. This CDR3 region has 13 residues. Trimming took 8 bases from V and 7 from J; bases not matched to a gene: 7. Germline assignment: CDR1 LNHNV and CDR2 YYDKDF (reference sequence). The chain has TRBV15 and TRBJ1-4, with TRBD1 matching 7 bases. This sequence was found in a man aged 18 to 29 in good health. Sequenced: memory CD4+ T cells sorted from blood. Described subset: CD45RA-negative fraction. In DNA form, the CDR3 reads TGTGCCACCGAACAGGGGATTAGTGAAAAACTGTTTTTT. Translating it yields CATEQGISEKLFF.